This is a list of T cell receptor beta chains from one sample in a study of shared T cell receptors in the human thymus. The repertoire was sequenced with immunoSEQ multiplex PCR; TCRdb's copy has only in-frame clones and lacks some. The data hold about 380,000 clones, with around 93% observed a single time. The specimen sequenced was thymocytes. These receptors all come from a human donor. The CDR3 runs from the conserved cysteine through the conserved F or W. D genes are given only for firm matches. The listing skips clone size in some rows; elsewhere it reads once, few, many or a size class.

J: TRBJ2-7
D: NA
size: NA
V: TRBV18
DNA: TGTGCCAGCTCACCCCAGGGAAAGAACGAGCAGTACTTC
CDR3: CASSPQGKNEQYF

J: TRBJ1-4
D: NA
size: once
V: TRBV28
DNA: TGTGCCAGCAGTTACGGGACGGCTCTTAATGAAAAACTGTTTTTT
CDR3: CASSYGTALNEKLFF

J: TRBJ1-3
D: TRBD1
size: NA
V: TRBV28
DNA: TGTGCCAGCAGTGAAGGACAGGGCTACATCTCTGGAAACACCATATATTTT
CDR3: CASSEGQGYISGNTIYF

J: TRBJ2-7
D: TRBD2
size: NA
V: TRBV5-1
DNA: TGCGCCAGCAGCTTGGCAGGTCTAGCGGGAGTAGGCCGCTCCTACGAGCAGTACTTC
CDR3: CASSLAGLAGVGRSYEQYF

J: TRBJ2-2
D: TRBD2
size: NA
V: TRBV7-2
DNA: TGTGCCAGCAGCTTCCGGACTAGCGGGAGGGGGGCGAACACCGGGGAGCTGTTTTTT
CDR3: CASSFRTSGRGANTGELFF

J: TRBJ1-4
D: NA
size: NA
V: TRBV27
DNA: TGTGCCAGCAGTTTGGACCCCGCGGCTAATGAAAAACTGTTTTTT
CDR3: CASSLDPAANEKLFF

J: TRBJ2-5
D: NA
size: NA
V: TRBV7-9
DNA: TGTGCCAGCAGCCGCGCACGGGGGACCCAGTACTTC
CDR3: CASSRARGTQYF

J: TRBJ2-1
D: TRBD2
size: NA
V: TRBV7-2
DNA: TGTGCCAGCAGCTTAGTCGTATCTAGCGGCAATGAGCAGTTCTTC
CDR3: CASSLVVSSGNEQFF

J: TRBJ1-5
D: TRBD1
size: NA
V: TRBV15
DNA: TGTGCCACCAGCAGAGATCGAGACAGGGGACATAGCAATCAGCCCCAGCATTTT
CDR3: CATSRDRDRGHSNQPQHF

J: TRBJ2-2
D: TRBD2
size: NA
V: TRBV4-1
DNA: TGCGCCAGCAGCCATGGTCCGGGACTACCCCGCGGGGAGCTGTTTTTT
CDR3: CASSHGPGLPRGELFF

J: TRBJ2-7
D: TRBD1
size: NA
V: TRBV19
DNA: TGTGCCAGTAGTATAAGGAGCCGTCGGGACAGGGGGTCGTATAGCTCCTACGAGCAGTACTTC
CDR3: CASSIRSRRDRGSYSSYEQYF

J: TRBJ1-2
D: TRBD1
size: NA
V: TRBV25-1
DNA: TGTGCCAGCAGTAGCGGGACAGCTCTATCAGGCGGCTACACCTTC
CDR3: CASSSGTALSGGYTF

J: TRBJ2-7
D: TRBD2
size: NA
V: TRBV7-9
DNA: TGTGCCAGCAGCTTAGGTGGGAGGCGGCTAGCGGATTCCTACGAGCAGTACTTC
CDR3: CASSLGGRRLADSYEQYF

J: TRBJ2-7
D: NA
size: NA
V: TRBV5-4
DNA: TGTGCCAGCAGCCGGGAACGGGGACGCTACGAGCAGTACTTC
CDR3: CASSRERGRYEQYF

J: TRBJ1-1
D: NA
size: NA
V: TRBV15
DNA: TGTGCCACCAGCAGGCCAGGGATCTTGAACACTGAAGCTTTCTTT
CDR3: CATSRPGILNTEAFF

J: TRBJ2-7
D: TRBD1
size: NA
V: TRBV9
DNA: TGTGCCAGCAGCCCCGACGGGACAGGCTTAACCGACGAGCAGTACTTC
CDR3: CASSPDGTGLTDEQYF